This T cell receptor beta chain is from a study of cytomegalovirus exposure and HLA in healthy donors. Study-level results: TCR beta chains numbering more than 150 were designated cytomegalovirus-associated. Across donors, most TCRs were seen rarely, yet some public ones were widespread.

The CDR3 is made up of 16 amino acids. V trimming: 4 bases; J trimming: 0 bases; junction bases outside the gene matches: 9. Germline V gene sequence: CDR1 MNHNS, CDR2 SASEGT. PCR involved 60 Vbeta and 13 Jbeta primers. Clones were sequenced by immunoSEQ multiplex PCR, and TCRdb holds only the in-frame ones, with some missing. Found here are around 130,000 clones, approximately 72% of them singletons; the top ten hold approximately 6.5%. Comments on this clone: Antigen unknown.

V and J are TRBV6-1 and TRBJ2-7; 7 nucleotides match TRBD2. Input material: PBMCs. This receptor was identified in a woman aged 55-69 years in good health and CMV-seronegative. The CDR3 bases are TGTGCCAGCAGTGTACCCCGGGGCGGGAGCTCCTACGAGCAGTACTTC. Translated, it gives CASSVPRGGSSYEQYF.